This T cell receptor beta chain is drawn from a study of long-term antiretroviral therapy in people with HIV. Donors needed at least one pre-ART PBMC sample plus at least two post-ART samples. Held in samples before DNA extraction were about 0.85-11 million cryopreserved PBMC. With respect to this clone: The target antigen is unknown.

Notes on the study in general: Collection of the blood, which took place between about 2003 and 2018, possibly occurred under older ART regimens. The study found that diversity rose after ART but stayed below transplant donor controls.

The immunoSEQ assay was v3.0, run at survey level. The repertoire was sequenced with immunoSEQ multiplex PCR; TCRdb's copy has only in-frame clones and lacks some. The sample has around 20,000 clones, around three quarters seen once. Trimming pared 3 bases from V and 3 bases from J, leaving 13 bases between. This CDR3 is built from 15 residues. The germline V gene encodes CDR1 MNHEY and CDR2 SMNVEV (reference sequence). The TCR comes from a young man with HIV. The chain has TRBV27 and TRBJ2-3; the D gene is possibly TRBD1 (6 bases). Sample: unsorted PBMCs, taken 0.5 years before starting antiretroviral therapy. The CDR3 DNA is TGTGCCAGCAGTTTGGGGGCAGGGGAGACAGATACGCAGTATTTT. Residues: CASSLGAGETDTQYF.